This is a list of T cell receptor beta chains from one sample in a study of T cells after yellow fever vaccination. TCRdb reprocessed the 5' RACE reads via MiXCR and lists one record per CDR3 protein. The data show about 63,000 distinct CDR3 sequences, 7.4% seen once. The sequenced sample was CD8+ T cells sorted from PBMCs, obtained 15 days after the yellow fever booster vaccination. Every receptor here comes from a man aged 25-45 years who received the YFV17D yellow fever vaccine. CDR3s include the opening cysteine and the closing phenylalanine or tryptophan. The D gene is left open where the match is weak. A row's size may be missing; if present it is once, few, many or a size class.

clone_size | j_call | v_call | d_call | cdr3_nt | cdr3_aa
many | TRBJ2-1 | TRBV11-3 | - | TGTGCCAGCAGCTTAGGTCTAGCGTCGAACAATGAGCAGTTCTTC | CASSLGLASNNEQFF
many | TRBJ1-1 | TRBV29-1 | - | TGCAGCGTTGAACAAAACACTGAAGCTTTCTTT | CSVEQNTEAFF
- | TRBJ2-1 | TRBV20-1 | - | TGCAGTGCTACTCCCTACAATGAGCAGTTCTTC | CSATPYNEQFF
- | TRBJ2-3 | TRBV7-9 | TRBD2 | TGTGCCAGCAGCCCGAGAGCGGGGGAGAACACAGATACGCAGTATTTT | CASSPRAGENTDTQYF
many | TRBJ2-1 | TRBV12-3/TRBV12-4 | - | TGTGCCAGCAGATTAGGGTACAATGAGCAGTTCTTC | CASRLGYNEQFF
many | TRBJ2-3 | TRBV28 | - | TGTGCCAGCACCGGAGGAACAGCTCCCACAGATACGCAGTATTTT | CASTGGTAPTDTQYF
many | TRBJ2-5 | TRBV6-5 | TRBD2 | TGTGCCAGCAGTTACTCGATTGGACTAGCGGGGACGGGAGAGACCCAGTACTTC | CASSYSIGLAGTGETQYF
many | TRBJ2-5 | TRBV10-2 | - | TGCGCCAGCAGTGAGTCGGTGTTCCCAGAGACCCAGTACTTC | CASSESVFPETQYF
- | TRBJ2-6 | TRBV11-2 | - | TGTGCCAGCAGCTTAGAGGGGACGGGGGGCGCTGGGGCCAACGTCCTGACTTTC | CASSLEGTGGAGANVLTF
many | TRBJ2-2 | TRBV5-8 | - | TGTGCCAGCAGCCCTCCCAGATATTCCGGGGAGCTGTTTTTT | CASSPPRYSGELFF
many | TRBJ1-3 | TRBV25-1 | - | TGTGCCAGCAGTGAATTATCGAAAAGGGACCGGGCGAATACTGGAAACACCATATATTTT | CASSELSKRDRANTGNTIYF